The 25 T cell receptor beta chains reported below all come from one sample, sequenced in a study of T cell responses to AZD1222 COVID-19 vaccine. This table comes from immunoSEQ multiplex PCR, and its TCRdb copy is limited to in-frame clones, with some not included. The sample holds around 92,000 clones, about 89% seen once. The starting material was peripheral blood, obtained on day 0 of AZD1222 vaccination. These receptor sequences come from an adult in good health.

The chain couples TRBV7-8 to TRBJ2-3; tentatively, D is TRBD1 or TRBD2 (5 bases each). V dropped 5 bases and J dropped 2 bases, with 8 bases sitting between them. The CDR3 is 13 residues long. Germline V gene data show CDR1 as SGHVS and CDR2 as FQNEAQ. As DNA, the CDR3 is TGTGCCAGCAGCATGGGACCCACAGATACGCAGTATTTT. This gives the protein CASSMGPTDTQYF. Supplemented by reference TRBV7-8 and TRBJ2-3, the full variable domain reads GAGVSQSPRYKVAKRGQDVALRCDPISGHVSLFWYQQALGQGPEFLTYFQNEAQLDKSGLPSDRFFAERPEGSVSTLKIQRTQQEDSAVYLCASSMGPTDTQYFGPGTRLTVL.

The chain has TRBV28 and TRBJ1-4; D remains ambiguous. Germline CDR1 reads MDHEN; CDR2 reads SYDVKM. This CDR3 comprises 15 residues. V was clipped by 2 bases and J by 0 bases, with 7 bases between them. The CDR3 spells CASSLEGATNEKLFF. The CDR3 DNA follows: TGTGCCAGCAGTTTAGAAGGTGCAACTAATGAAAAACTGTTTTTT.

This rearrangement joins TRBV27 to TRBJ2-5, with a weak D call TRBD1 (6 bases). From germline, CDR1 is MNHEY and CDR2 SMNVEV (reference sequence). The CDR3 totals 16 residues. V shed 0 bases and J shed 2 bases, with 13 bases lying between them. CDR3 residues: CASSLSVGALQETQYF. CDR3 coding DNA: TGTGCCAGCAGTTTATCGGTGGGGGCCTTACAAGAGACCCAGTACTTC.

The chain combines TRBV7-2 with TRBJ2-2, with TRBD1 as a possible D gene (5 bases). There are 14 residues in the CDR3. Between the trimmed V and J ends, which lost 6 bases and 2 bases, there was a span of 10 bases. CDR1 is SGHTA, CDR2 FQGNSA, per germline. CDR3 region: CASSLRGNTGELFF. CDR3 nucleotide sequence: TGTGCCAGCAGTTTAAGGGGCAACACCGGGGAGCTGTTTTTT.

The V gene is TRBV2, the J gene TRBJ2-1, with D perhaps TRBD2 (5 bases). The germline V gene has CDR1 SNHLY and CDR2 FYNNEI. The CDR3 runs 12 residues. The V end lost 1 base, the J end lost 14 bases, and 12 bases lay between the germline ends. DNA for the CDR3: TGTGCCAGCAGTGAAGGCCTAGCTACAAAGTTCTTC. Translation: CASSEGLATKFF.

The chain employs TRBV20-1 and TRBJ1-2, with D possibly TRBD1 on 5 matching bases. With 3 bases removed from V and 3 bases from J, the gap between germline ends came to 11 bases. The CDR3 runs to 13 residues. Germline CDR1 and CDR2: DFQATT and SNEGSKA (reference sequence). This CDR3 reads CSASVRADYGYTF. The CDR3 DNA is TGCAGTGCTAGTGTCAGGGCGGACTATGGCTACACCTTC.

The chain couples TRBV28 to TRBJ1-5; D unresolved. With 5 bases removed from V and 7 bases from J, the gap between germline ends came to 18 bases. This CDR3 contains 15 residues. Germline V gene sequence: CDR1 MDHEN, CDR2 SYDVKM. The CDR3 region has the DNA TGTGCCAGCAGTAAAGGAGGGCGTACGGAGCAGCCCCAGCATTTT. It yields the protein CASSKGGRTEQPQHF.

The J gene is TRBJ1-2, the V gene TRBV6-5; the D gene is possibly TRBD1 (6 bases). There are 15 residues in the CDR3. Trimming cost V 3 bases and J 3 bases, with 14 bases left between them. CDR1 and CDR2 (germline): MNHEY, SVGAGI. The chain's CDR3 is CASSYTGTGDYGYTF. Written as DNA, the CDR3 is TGTGCCAGCAGTTATACAGGGACCGGCGACTATGGCTACACCTTC.

This chain links TRBV5-1 with TRBJ1-5, with D tentatively TRBD1 (6 bases). V gave up 5 bases and J gave up 7 bases, with 13 bases separating them. Germline V CDR1 and CDR2: SGHRS, YFSETQ. CDR3 length equals 13 residues. The DNA for the CDR3 is TGCGCCAGCAGTGCGGGACAAGGACAGCCCCAGCATTTT. It translates to CASSAGQGQPQHF.

This rearrangement joins TRBV5-8 to TRBJ1-5; D possibly corresponds to TRBD1 (5 bases). The CDR3 sequence is 14 residues long. Trimming pared 0 bases from V and 1 base from J, leaving 5 bases between. In germline, CDR1 is SGHTS, CDR2 YDEGEE. CDR3 nucleotides: TGTGCCAGCAGCTTGGGGACAAGCAATCAGCCCCAGCATTTT. Translation gives CASSLGTSNQPQHF. Combining the CDR3 with reference TRBV5-8 and TRBJ1-5 gives the whole variable domain EAGVTQSPTHLIKTRGQQATLRCSPISGHTSVYWYQQALGLGLQFLLWYDEGEERNRGNFPPRFSGRQFPNYSSELNVNALELEDSALYLCASSLGTSNQPQHFGDGTRLSIL.

The chain carries TRBV6-5 and TRBJ2-5; D remains unclear. Between the trimmed V and J ends, which lost 11 bases and 3 bases, there was a span of 10 bases. From germline, CDR1 is MNHEY and CDR2 SVGAGI. The CDR3 consists of 11 residues. The DNA of the CDR3 is TGTGCCTCCCGGGCAGAAGAGACCCAGTACTTC. Protein: CASRAEETQYF.

The rearrangement links TRBV28 to TRBJ1-4, with a tentative D call TRBD1 (5 bases). Per the germline V gene, CDR1 is MDHEN and CDR2 is SYDVKM. The V end was cut by 6 bases, the J end by 7 bases, with 15 bases between. The CDR3 consists of 14 residues. The CDR3: CASRASGAREKLFF. The CDR3 DNA follows: TGTGCCAGCAGGGCCAGCGGGGCGCGTGAAAAACTGTTTTTT.

This sequence joins TRBV7-9 and TRBJ1-4; 8 positions match TRBD1. Per the germline V gene, CDR1 is SEHNR and CDR2 is FQNEAQ (reference sequence). J lost 6 bases, V lost 6 bases, and 3 bases had no gene match. The CDR3 length is 13 residues. CDR3 residues: CASRSTGDEKLFF. In nucleotides, the CDR3 is TGTGCCAGCAGATCGACAGGGGATGAAAAACTGTTTTTT.

The J gene is TRBJ1-4, the V gene TRBV7-9; 7 bases line up with TRBD1. Looked up from germline, CDR1 is SEHNR and CDR2 is FQNEAQ (reference sequence). CDR3 length: 15 amino acids. V was clipped by 3 bases and J by 7 bases; unmatched bases: 8. CDR3 DNA sequence: TGTGCCAGCAGCTTGGGTCAGGGGGTGGGTGAAAAACTGTTTTTT. Translated: CASSLGQGVGEKLFF.

The chain is built from TRBV20-1 and TRBJ2-7; no clear D gene. This CDR3 region has 9 residues. From germline, CDR1 is DFQATT and CDR2 SNEGSKA (reference sequence). Trimming pared 5 bases from V and 6 bases from J, leaving 5 bases between. The CDR3 sequence is CSAGVEQYF. In nucleotides, the CDR3 is TGCAGTGCTGGCGTCGAGCAGTACTTC.

The rearrangement joins TRBV30 to TRBJ1-3; a possible D gene is TRBD1 (5 bases). The CDR3 is made up of 13 amino acids. Germline values: CDR1 GTSNPN, CDR2 SVGIG (reference sequence). With 4 bases removed from V and 2 bases from J, the gap between germline ends came to 9 bases. DNA of the CDR3: TGTGCCTGGAATGAAGGGGCTGGAAACACCATATATTTT. This encodes CAWNEGAGNTIYF. Full variable domain (missing parts from reference TRBV30 and TRBJ1-3): SQTIHQWPATLVQPVGSPLSLECTVEGTSNPNLYWYRQAAGRGLQLLFYSVGIGQISSEVPQNLSASRPQDRQFILSSKKLLLSDSGFYLCAWNEGAGNTIYFGEGSWLTVV.

The chain employs TRBV10-3 and TRBJ2-1; the match to TRBD1 covers 7 bases. The V and J ends lost 0 bases and 7 bases, in that order; junction bases with no gene match: 6. Germline CDR1 is ENHRY and CDR2 is SYGVKD. The CDR3 sequence is 15 residues long. CDR3 in amino acids: CAISESSGGQNEQFF. In DNA form, the CDR3 reads TGTGCCATCAGTGAGTCTTCAGGGGGACAGAATGAGCAGTTCTTC.

The CDR3 DNA reads as TGTGCCAGCAGCCTAACGGGGGCAGGGACCTACAATGAGCAGTTCTTC. Amino acid sequence: CASSLTGAGTYNEQFF. The V call is TRBV14, the J call TRBJ2-1, with D perhaps matching TRBD1 or TRBD2 (6 bases each). V lost 4 bases, J lost 2 bases, and 15 bases lay in between. The CDR3 runs to 16 residues. Looked up from germline, CDR1 is SGHDN and CDR2 is FVKESK.

The rearrangement uses TRBV11-2 and TRBJ1-4; 7 nucleotides line up with TRBD1. Trimming took 6 bases from V and 0 from J; bases not matched to a gene: 10. This CDR3 has 17 amino acids. Germline loops: CDR1 SGHAT, CDR2 FQNNGV. CDR3 in DNA: TGTGCCAGCAGTAGGGGGCAGTCCGCTGCAACTAATGAAAAACTGTTTTTT. Its protein is CASSRGQSAATNEKLFF.

The DNA of the CDR3 is TGTGCCAGCAGCCGTGGACTAGCGGGGACCGGGGAGCTGTTTTTT. It translates to CASSRGLAGTGELFF. This chain joins TRBV11-2 and TRBJ2-2, with 12 bases matching TRBD2. The V segment lost 5 bases and the J segment 5 bases; nucleotides outside the gene matches: 3. The CDR3 length is 15 residues. Germline lookup yields CDR1 SGHAT and CDR2 FQNNGV.

This clone has just a few counts. CDR3 bases: TGTGCCAGCAGTGAACAGAACACTGAAGCTTTCTTT. It encodes CASSEQNTEAFF. This chain connects TRBV2 to TRBJ1-1; D unresolved. V lost 2 bases, J lost 1 base, and 2 bases lay in between. The CDR3 extends over 12 amino acids. CDR1 is SNHLY and CDR2 is FYNNEI in the germline V gene.

The genes are TRBV4-3 and TRBJ2-7, with 8 positions matching TRBD1. Losses at the gene ends were 1 base for V and 3 bases for J; bases not matched to a gene: 5. CDR3 length: 15 amino acids. The germline V gene has CDR1 LGHNA and CDR2 YSLEER. The CDR3 DNA reads as TGCGCCAGCAGCCAAGTTCAGGGGGCCATCTACGAGCAGTACTTC. This sequence encodes CASSQVQGAIYEQYF.

The chain has TRBV7-9 and TRBJ1-2; D not certain. The V gene's germline CDR1 is SEHNR and CDR2 FQNEAQ (reference sequence). This CDR3 is 12 amino acids long. Trimming cost V 1 base and J 13 bases, with 13 bases left between them. CDR3 region: CASSLELARVTF. The CDR3 DNA sequence: TGTGCCAGCAGCTTAGAATTGGCGCGGGTCACCTTC.

The J gene is TRBJ2-1, the V gene TRBV19, with D unresolved. Per germline, CDR1 LNHDA and CDR2 SQIVND (reference sequence). The V end was cut by 3 bases, the J end by 4 bases, with 4 bases between. CDR3 size: 12 residues. The CDR3 reads CASSISYNEQFF. In DNA, the CDR3 is TGTGCCAGTAGTATTTCGTACAATGAGCAGTTCTTC.

The chain is built from TRBV11-3 and TRBJ2-3; D unresolved. This CDR3 comprises 11 residues. Trimming shortened V by 5 bases and J by 3 bases, and 3 bases separated the two germline ends. Germline lookup yields CDR1 SGHNT and CDR2 YENEEA. The CDR3 protein is CASSRTDTQYF. CDR3 nucleotides: TGTGCCAGCAGCCGAACAGATACGCAGTATTTT.